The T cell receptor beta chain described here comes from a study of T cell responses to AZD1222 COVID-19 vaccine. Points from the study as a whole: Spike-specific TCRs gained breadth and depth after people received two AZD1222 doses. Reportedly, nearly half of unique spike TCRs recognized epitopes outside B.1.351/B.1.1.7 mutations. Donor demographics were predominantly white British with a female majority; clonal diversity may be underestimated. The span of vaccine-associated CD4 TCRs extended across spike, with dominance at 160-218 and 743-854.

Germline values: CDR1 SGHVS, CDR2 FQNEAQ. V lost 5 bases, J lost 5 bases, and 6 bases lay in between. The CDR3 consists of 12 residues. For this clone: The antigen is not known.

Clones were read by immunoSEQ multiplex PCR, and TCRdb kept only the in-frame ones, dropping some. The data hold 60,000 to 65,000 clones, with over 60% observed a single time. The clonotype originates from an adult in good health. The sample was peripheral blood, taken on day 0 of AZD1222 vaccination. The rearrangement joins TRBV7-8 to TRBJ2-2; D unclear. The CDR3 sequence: CASSPSTGELFF. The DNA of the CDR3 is TGTGCCAGCAGCCCATCAACCGGGGAGCTGTTTTTT.